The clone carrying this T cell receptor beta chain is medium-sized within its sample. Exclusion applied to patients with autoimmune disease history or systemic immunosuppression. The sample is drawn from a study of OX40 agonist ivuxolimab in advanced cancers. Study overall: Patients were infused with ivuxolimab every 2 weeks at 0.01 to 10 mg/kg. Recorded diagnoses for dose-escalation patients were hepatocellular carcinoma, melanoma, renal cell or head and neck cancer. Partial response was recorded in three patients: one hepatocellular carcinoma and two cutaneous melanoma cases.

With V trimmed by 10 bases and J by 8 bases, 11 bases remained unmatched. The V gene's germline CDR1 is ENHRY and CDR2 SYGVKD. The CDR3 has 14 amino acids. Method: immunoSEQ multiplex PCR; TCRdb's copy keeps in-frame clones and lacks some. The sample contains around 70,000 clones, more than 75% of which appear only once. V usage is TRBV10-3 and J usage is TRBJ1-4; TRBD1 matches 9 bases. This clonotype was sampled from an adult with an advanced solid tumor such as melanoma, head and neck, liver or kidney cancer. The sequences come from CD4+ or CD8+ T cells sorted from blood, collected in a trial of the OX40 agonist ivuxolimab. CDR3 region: CATKSTGGVEKLFF. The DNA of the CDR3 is TGTGCCACGAAATCCACAGGGGGCGTAGAAAAACTGTTTTTT.